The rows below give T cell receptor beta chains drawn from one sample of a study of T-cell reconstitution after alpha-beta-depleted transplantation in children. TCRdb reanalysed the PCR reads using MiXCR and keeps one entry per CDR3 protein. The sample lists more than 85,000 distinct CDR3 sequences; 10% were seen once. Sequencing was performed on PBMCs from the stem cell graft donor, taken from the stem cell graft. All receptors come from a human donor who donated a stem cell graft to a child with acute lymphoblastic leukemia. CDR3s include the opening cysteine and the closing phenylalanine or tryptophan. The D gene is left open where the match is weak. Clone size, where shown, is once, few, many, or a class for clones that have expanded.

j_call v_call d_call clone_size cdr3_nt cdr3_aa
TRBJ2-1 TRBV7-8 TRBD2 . TGTGCCAGCAGCTCCCCCCCAGGACTAGCGGACCATAATAACAATGAGCAGTTCTTC CASSSPPGLADHNNNEQFF
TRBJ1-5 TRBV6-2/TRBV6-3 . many TGTGCCAGCAGTTACTCGATACAGGACAGTACTAGGAATCAGCCCCAGCATTTT CASSYSIQDSTRNQPQHF
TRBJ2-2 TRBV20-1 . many TGCAGTGCTAGAGATAACAGTCTACTAAGAACCGGGGAGCTGTTTTTT CSARDNSLLRTGELFF
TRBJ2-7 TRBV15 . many TGTGCCACCAGCAGAGATCCTAGGGGCCAAGGCTACGAGCAGTACTTC CATSRDPRGQGYEQYF
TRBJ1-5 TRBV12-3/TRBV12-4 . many TGTGCCAGCGGCTCACCTGGGACACGGGGGGTTCAGCCCCAGCATTTT CASGSPGTRGVQPQHF
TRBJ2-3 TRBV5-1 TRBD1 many TGCGCCAGCAGCTTGGCTCTACCCACAGGGGGCACAAGCACAGATACGCAGTATTTT CASSLALPTGGTSTDTQYF
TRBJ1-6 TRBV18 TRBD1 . TGTGCCAGCTCATTGGACAGGCATTCACCCCTCCACTTT CASSLDRHSPLHF
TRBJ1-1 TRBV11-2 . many TGTGCCAGCAGCTTAAGATTACCCGCCGGGCAGGGGCCGAACACTGAAGCTTTCTTT CASSLRLPAGQGPNTEAFF
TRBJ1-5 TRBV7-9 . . TGTGCCAGCAGCCTCGCAGGGAGGCCCCAGCATTTT CASSLAGRPQHF
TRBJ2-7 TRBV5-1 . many TGCGCCAGCAGCTTGCACGGATACGAGCAGTACTTC CASSLHGYEQYF
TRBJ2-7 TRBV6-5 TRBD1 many TGTGCCAGCAGCGCCGGGACAGGGCCCTACGAGCAGTACTTC CASSAGTGPYEQYF
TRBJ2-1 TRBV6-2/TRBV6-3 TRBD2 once TGTGCCGGCGGGGCTGAGTCTGGACTAGCGGGAAGTAATGAGCAGTTCTTC CAGGAESGLAGSNEQFF
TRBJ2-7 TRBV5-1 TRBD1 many TGCGCCAGCAGCTTGGAGGGTGCGGGACAGGGGGCCTACGAGCAGTACTTC CASSLEGAGQGAYEQYF
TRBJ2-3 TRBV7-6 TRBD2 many TGTGCCAGCAGCTTAGCCTCAACTAGCGGGAAATCAGATACGCAGTATTTT CASSLASTSGKSDTQYF
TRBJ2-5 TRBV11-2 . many TGTGCCAGCAGCTTAGATTACTGGGTTCGGGAGACCCAGTACTTC CASSLDYWVRETQYF
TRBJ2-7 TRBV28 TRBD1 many TGTGCCAGCAGGTCCCCCTCCGGGACAGGGAAAGGCTACGAGCAGTACTTC CASRSPSGTGKGYEQYF
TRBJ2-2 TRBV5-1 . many TGCGCCAGCAGCGGACAGACCACCGGGGAGCTGTTTTTT CASSGQTTGELFF
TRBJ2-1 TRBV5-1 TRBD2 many TGCGCCAGCAGCTTTATTGGGACTAGCGGGGAGCAGTTCTTC CASSFIGTSGEQFF
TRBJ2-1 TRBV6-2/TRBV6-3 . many TGTGCCAGCAGGCCCGACTCCGATTGGAATGAGCAGTTCTTC CASRPDSDWNEQFF
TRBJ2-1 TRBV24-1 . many TGTGCCACCAGTGACCGGATTAGGGGGAATGAGCAGTTCTTC CATSDRIRGNEQFF
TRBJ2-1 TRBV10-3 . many TGTGCCATCAGTGAACTTGATTACAATGAGCAGTTCTTC CAISELDYNEQFF
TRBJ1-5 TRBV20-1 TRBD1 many TGCAGTGCCCGAAGACAGGGTAGAAGTCAGCCCCAGCATTTT CSARRQGRSQPQHF
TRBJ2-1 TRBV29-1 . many TGCAGCGTTGACTCTAGCGCCAGCTCCTACAATGAGCAGTTCTTC CSVDSSASSYNEQFF
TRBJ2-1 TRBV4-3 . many TGCGCCAGCAGCCATGGCGCAAATGAGCAGTTCTTC CASSHGANEQFF
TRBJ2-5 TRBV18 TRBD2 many TGTGCCAGCGCGGCTAGCGGGACCCAAGAGACCCAGTACTTC CASAASGTQETQYF
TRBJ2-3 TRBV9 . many TGTGCCAGCAGCGTAGGTCCTAGCTCGAGCACAGATACGCAGTATTTT CASSVGPSSSTDTQYF
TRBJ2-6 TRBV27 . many TGTGCCAGCAACAGGAGGCTTGGGGCCAACGTCCTGACTTTC CASNRRLGANVLTF
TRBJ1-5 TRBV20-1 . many TGCAGTGCTAGAGATCGGATTAGCAATCAGCCCCAGCATTTT CSARDRISNQPQHF
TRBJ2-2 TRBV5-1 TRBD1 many TGCGCCAGCAGCTGGGGACAGGGGTCGAACACCGGGGAGCTGTTTTTT CASSWGQGSNTGELFF
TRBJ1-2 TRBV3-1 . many TGTGCCAGCAGCCCAGTAACAGGATTCTATGGCTACACCTTC CASSPVTGFYGYTF
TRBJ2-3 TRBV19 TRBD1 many TGTGCCAGTAGTACGTTCCTGTATACCGGGACAGGGGGCAGAGATACGCAGTATTTT CASSTFLYTGTGGRDTQYF
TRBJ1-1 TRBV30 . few TGTGCCTGGAGTGCTCGGAACACTGAAGCTTTCTTT CAWSARNTEAFF
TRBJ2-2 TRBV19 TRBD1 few TGTGCCAGTAGCCTGGACAGGGGGACCGGGGAGCTGTTTTTT CASSLDRGTGELFF
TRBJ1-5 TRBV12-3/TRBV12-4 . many TGTGCCAGCAGTTTTGGGACCAATCAGCCCCAGCATTTT CASSFGTNQPQHF
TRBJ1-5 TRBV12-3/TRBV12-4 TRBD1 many TGTGCCAGCAGGTGGGACAGGGGGAACAATCAGCCCCAGCATTTT CASRWDRGNNQPQHF
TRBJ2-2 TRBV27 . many TGTGCCATCGCGCCACAGAACACCGGGGAGCTGTTTTTT CAIAPQNTGELFF
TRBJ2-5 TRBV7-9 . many TGTGCCAGCAGCACGAAAGACAGCCCGGAGACCCAGTACTTC CASSTKDSPETQYF
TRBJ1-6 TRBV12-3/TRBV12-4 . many TGTGCCAGCAGTTCCTCGTCCTATTCACCCCTCCACTTT CASSSSSYSPLHF
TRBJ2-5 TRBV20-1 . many TGCAGTGCTAACCTCCGGGAGCCGGGGGAGACCCAGTACTTC CSANLREPGETQYF
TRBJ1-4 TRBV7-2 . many TGTGCCAGCAGCGCGGGGGGGAGAGGAGAAAAACTGTTTTTT CASSAGGRGEKLFF
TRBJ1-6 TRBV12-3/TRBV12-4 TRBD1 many TGTGCCAGCAGTCCAGGGGGCTCCTATAATTCACCCCTCCACTTT CASSPGGSYNSPLHF
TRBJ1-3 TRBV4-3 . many TGCGCCAGCAGCCAAGATGACATTCGGGACACCATATATTTT CASSQDDIRDTIYF
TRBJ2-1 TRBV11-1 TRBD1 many TGTGCCAGCAGCTTAGCGGGGACAGGGTCCTACAATGAGCAGTTCTTC CASSLAGTGSYNEQFF
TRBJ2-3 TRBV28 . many TGTGCCAGCAGCGCACTAGCCCCCACAGATACGCAGTATTTT CASSALAPTDTQYF
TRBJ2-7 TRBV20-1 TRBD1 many TGCAGTGCGAGACAGGGGTCCAACTCCTACGAGCAGTACTTC CSARQGSNSYEQYF
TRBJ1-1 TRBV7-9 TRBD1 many TGTGCCAGCAATAGGGACAGGGGGTTGAACACTGAAGCTTTCTTT CASNRDRGLNTEAFF
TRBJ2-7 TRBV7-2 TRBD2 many TGTGCCAGCAGCTTATCGGCGGGAGTTACCTACGAGCAGTACTTC CASSLSAGVTYEQYF
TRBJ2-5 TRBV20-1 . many TGCAGTGCTACAGACACCCAAGAGACCCAGTACTTC CSATDTQETQYF
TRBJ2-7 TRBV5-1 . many TGCGCCAGCAGCTCCAAGGCGAACCTACAGAGCTCCTACGAGCAGTACTTC CASSSKANLQSSYEQYF
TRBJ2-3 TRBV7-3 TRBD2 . TGTGCCAGCAGCTTAACTCTGACTAGCGGGGGACCCACAGATACGCAGTATTTT CASSLTLTSGGPTDTQYF
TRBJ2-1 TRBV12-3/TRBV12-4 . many TGTGCCAGCAGTCCCCTAGCGCGCGATGAGCAGTTCTTC CASSPLARDEQFF
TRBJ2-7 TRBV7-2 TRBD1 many TGTGCCAGCAGCCGGTCCGGGACAGGATCCTACGAGCAGTACTTC CASSRSGTGSYEQYF
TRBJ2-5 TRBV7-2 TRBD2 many TGTGCCAGCAGCGTGGGACTAGCTCAAGAGACCCAGTACTTC CASSVGLAQETQYF
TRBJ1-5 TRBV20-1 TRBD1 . TGCAGTGCTAGAGATGGGGGACAGCCCATTAGCAATCAGCCCCAGCATTTT CSARDGGQPISNQPQHF
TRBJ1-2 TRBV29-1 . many TGCAGCGTTGAAGATCGGGGGGCAGGGTACTATGGCTACACCTTC CSVEDRGAGYYGYTF
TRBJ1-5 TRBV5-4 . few TGTGCCACGGCCCCGGGTTCCAATCAGCCCCAGCATTTT CATAPGSNQPQHF
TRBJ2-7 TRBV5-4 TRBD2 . TGTGCCAGCAGCTTAAGACTAGCGGGAGCCGACGAGCAGTACTTC CASSLRLAGADEQYF
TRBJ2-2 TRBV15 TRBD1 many TGTGCCACCGAGCGGGGACAGGGGGTAAACGGGGAGCTGTTTTTT CATERGQGVNGELFF
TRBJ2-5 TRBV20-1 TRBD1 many TGCAGTGCTAGAGATCCCGGGACAGGGGGAGAGACCCAGTACTTC CSARDPGTGGETQYF